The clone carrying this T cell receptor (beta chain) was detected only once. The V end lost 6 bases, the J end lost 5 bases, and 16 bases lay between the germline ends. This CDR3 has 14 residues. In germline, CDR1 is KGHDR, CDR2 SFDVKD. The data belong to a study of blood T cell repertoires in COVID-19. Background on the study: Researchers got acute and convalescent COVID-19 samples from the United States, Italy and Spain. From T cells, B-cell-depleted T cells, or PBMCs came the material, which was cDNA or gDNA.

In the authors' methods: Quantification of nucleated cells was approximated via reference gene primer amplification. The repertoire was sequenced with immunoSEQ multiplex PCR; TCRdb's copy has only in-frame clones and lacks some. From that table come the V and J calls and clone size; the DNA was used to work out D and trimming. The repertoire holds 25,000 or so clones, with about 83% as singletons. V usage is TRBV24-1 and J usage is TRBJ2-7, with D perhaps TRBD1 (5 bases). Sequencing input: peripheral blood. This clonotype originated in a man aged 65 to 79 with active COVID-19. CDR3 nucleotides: TGTGCCACCAGTTCCGCTGCAGGGCCAAACGAGCAGTACTTC. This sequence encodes CATSSAAGPNEQYF.